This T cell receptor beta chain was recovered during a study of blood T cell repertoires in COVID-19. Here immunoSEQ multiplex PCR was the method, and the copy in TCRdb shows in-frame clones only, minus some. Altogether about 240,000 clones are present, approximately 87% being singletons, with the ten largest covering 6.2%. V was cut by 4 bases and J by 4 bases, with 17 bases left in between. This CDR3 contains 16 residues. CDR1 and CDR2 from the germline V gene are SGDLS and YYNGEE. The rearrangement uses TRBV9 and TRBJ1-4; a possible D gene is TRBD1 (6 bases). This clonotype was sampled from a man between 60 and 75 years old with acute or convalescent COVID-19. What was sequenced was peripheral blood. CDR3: CASSPVDRLYNEKLFF. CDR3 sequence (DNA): TGTGCCAGCAGCCCCGTAGACAGGCTCTATAATGAAAAACTGTTTTTT. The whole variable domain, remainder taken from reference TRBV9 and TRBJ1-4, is DSGVTQTPKHLITATGQRVTLRCSPRSGDLSVYWYQQSLDQGLQFLIQYYNGEERAKGNILERFSAQQFPDLHSELNLSSLELGDSALYFCASSPVDRLYNEKLFFGSGTQLSVL.